These T cell receptor beta chains were read from a single sample in a study of T cells in Graves' hyperthyroidism and ophthalmopathy. One entry per CDR3 protein, called by TCRdb with MiXCR from the multiplex PCR reads. The sample shows under 350,000 distinct CDR3 sequences, 12% to 15% of them seen only once. The specimen sequenced was blood. Source of these receptors: a woman aged 40 to 49 with Graves' hyperthyroidism. The CDR3 runs from the conserved cysteine through the conserved F or W. The D gene is left open where the match is weak. Clone size is not always given. Where it is, it says once, few, many or a class for expanded clones.

CDR3: CASSDSSSGERFF; DNA: TGTGCCAGCAGTGACTCGAGCAGTGGTGAGCGGTTCTTC; size: -; D: -; J: TRBJ2-1; V: TRBV6-4
CDR3: CSVGGAGTSGGQNEQFF; DNA: TGCAGCGTCGGGGGGGCCGGGACTAGCGGAGGCCAGAATGAGCAGTTCTTC; size: -; D: TRBD2; J: TRBJ2-1; V: TRBV29-1
CDR3: CASSQSLVSSSTDTQYF; DNA: TGTGCCAGCAGCCAAAGTTTAGTTTCCTCTAGCACAGATACGCAGTATTTT; size: few; D: -; J: TRBJ2-3; V: TRBV3-1
CDR3: CASKQGTANQPQHF; DNA: TGTGCCAGTAAACAGGGTACCGCCAATCAGCCCCAGCATTTT; size: few; D: -; J: TRBJ1-5; V: TRBV10-3
CDR3: CASSIQRAGVGETQYF; DNA: TGTGCCAGCAGCATACAGAGAGCGGGAGTTGGGGAGACCCAGTACTTC; size: many; D: TRBD2; J: TRBJ2-5; V: TRBV7-8
CDR3: CASSIRDQQFF; DNA: TGTGCCAGCAGCATCCGGGATCAGCAGTTCTTC; size: few; D: -; J: TRBJ2-1; V: TRBV9
CDR3: CASTKGWSEKLFF; DNA: TGTGCCAGCACTAAGGGTTGGTCTGAAAAACTGTTTTTT; size: many; D: -; J: TRBJ1-4; V: TRBV2
CDR3: CASSTTGTSLGHEQFF; DNA: TGTGCCAGCAGTACCACCGGGACTAGCCTCGGGCATGAGCAGTTCTTC; size: few; D: TRBD2; J: TRBJ2-1; V: TRBV12-3/TRBV12-4
CDR3: CASSLTLGSHGNTIYF; DNA: TGTGCCAGCAGCCTAACCCTGGGAAGTCATGGAAACACCATATATTTT; size: -; D: -; J: TRBJ1-3; V: TRBV7-2
CDR3: CSATRLYGYEQYF; DNA: TGCAGTGCTACCCGACTTTACGGCTACGAGCAGTACTTC; size: few; D: -; J: TRBJ2-7; V: TRBV20-1
CDR3: CAWEKKNSNEQFF; DNA: TGTGCCTGGGAGAAGAAGAATTCCAATGAGCAGTTCTTC; size: few; D: -; J: TRBJ2-1; V: TRBV30
CDR3: CASSLPQGPQTGELFF; DNA: TGTGCCAGCAGTTTACCTCAGGGACCCCAAACCGGGGAGCTGTTTTTT; size: few; D: -; J: TRBJ2-2; V: TRBV28
CDR3: CASSEGAYEQYF; DNA: TGTGCCAGCAGTGAAGGTGCGTACGAGCAGTACTTC; size: many; D: -; J: TRBJ2-7; V: TRBV2
CDR3: CASWGGESNQPQHF; DNA: TGTGCCAGTTGGGGGGGGGAAAGCAATCAGCCCCAGCATTTT; size: -; D: -; J: TRBJ1-5; V: TRBV12-3/TRBV12-4
CDR3: CSALAVTGELFF; DNA: TGCAGTGCACTAGCGGTGACCGGGGAGCTGTTTTTT; size: many; D: TRBD2; J: TRBJ2-2; V: TRBV20-1
CDR3: CATSGTDLTNTGELFF; DNA: TGTGCCACCAGTGGAACAGACCTTACGAACACCGGGGAGCTGTTTTTT; size: many; D: -; J: TRBJ2-2; V: TRBV24-1